Ten or more counts support the clone carrying this TCR beta chain. The antigen is unknown. The repertoire was sequenced with immunoSEQ multiplex PCR; TCRdb's copy has only in-frame clones and lacks some. Singletons are absent from the sample, which has about 52,000 clones. The source of the sample is a study of T cell clonality in common variable immunodeficiency. Whole-study findings and limits: Common variable immunodeficiency TCR beta sequences reportedly had fewer deletions and N-nucleotide insertions. Fewer TCRbeta clones were shared among CVID subjects than controls.

The sequence derives from a person between 18 and 70 years old in good health. Sequencing was done on a sample of peripheral blood mononuclear cells.

Partial CDR3 DNA: TGTGCCAGCAGCTTAGTTGGGGCAGGTAATTTCTACAATGAG. It encodes CASSLVGAGNFYNE. The full CDR3 is CASSLVGAGNFYNEQFF. The chain combines TRBV7-6 with TRBJ2-1, with D tentatively TRBD1 (5 bases). The missing CDR3 end, 3 residues past where the read stops, is filled in from the germline J gene. Germline V gene data show CDR1 as SGHVS and CDR2 as FNYEAQ. Trimming took 1 base from V and 3 from J, leaving 16 bases between them. The CDR3 runs 17 residues.